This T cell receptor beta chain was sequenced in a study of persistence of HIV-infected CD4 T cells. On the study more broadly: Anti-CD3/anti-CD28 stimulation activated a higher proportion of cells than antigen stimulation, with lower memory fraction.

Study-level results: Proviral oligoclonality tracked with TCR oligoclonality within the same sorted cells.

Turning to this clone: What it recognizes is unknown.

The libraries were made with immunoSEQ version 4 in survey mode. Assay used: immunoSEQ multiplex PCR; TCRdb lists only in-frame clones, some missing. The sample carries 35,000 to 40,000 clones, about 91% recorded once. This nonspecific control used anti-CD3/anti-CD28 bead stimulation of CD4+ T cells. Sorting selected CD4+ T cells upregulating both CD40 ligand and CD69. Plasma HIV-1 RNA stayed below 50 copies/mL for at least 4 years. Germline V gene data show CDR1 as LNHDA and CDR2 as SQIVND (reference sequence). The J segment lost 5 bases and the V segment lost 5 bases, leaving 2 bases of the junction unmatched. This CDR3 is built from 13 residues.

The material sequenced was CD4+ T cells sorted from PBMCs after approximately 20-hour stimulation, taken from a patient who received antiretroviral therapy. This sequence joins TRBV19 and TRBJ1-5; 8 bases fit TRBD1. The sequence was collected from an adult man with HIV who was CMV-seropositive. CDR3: CASSLDRDQPQHF. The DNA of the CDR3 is TGTGCCAGTAGTCTGGACAGGGATCAGCCCCAGCATTTT.